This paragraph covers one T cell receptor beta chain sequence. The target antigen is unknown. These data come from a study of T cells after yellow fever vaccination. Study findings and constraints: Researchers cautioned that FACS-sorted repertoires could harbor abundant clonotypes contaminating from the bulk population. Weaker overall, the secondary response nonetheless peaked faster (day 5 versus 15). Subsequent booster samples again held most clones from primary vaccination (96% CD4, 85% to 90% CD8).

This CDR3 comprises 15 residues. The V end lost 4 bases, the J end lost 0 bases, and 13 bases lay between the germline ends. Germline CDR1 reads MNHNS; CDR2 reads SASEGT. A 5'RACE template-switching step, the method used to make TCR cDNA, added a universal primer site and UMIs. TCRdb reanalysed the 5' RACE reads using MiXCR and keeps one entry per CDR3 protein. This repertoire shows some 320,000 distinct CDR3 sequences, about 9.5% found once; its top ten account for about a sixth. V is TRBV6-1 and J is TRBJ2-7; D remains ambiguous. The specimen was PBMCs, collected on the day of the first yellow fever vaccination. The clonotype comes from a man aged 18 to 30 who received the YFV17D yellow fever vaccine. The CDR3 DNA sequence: TGTGCCAGCAGTGTTTTGAGGAACCCCTCCTACGAGCAGTACGTC. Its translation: CASSVLRNPSYEQYV.